These 11 T cell receptor beta chains originate from one sample sequenced in a study of T cell responses to AZD1222 COVID-19 vaccine. The method was immunoSEQ multiplex PCR; TCRdb's version includes in-frame clones alone and lacks a portion of them. The data show approximately 140,000 clones, roughly nine tenths seen once. The sample here was peripheral blood, taken 28 days after the second AZD1222 dose. These TCRs come from an adult who received the AZD1222 COVID-19 vaccine.

DNA for the CDR3: TGCGCCAGCAGAGGCGGAACCGGGGAGCTGTTTTTT. Translating it yields CASRGGTGELFF. This chain connects TRBV10-1 to TRBJ2-2; no firm D call. The CDR3 is 12 residues long. Germline V CDR1 and CDR2: WNHNN, SYGVQD (reference sequence). Trimming took 6 bases from V and 5 from J, leaving 7 bases between them.

This chain links TRBV11-2 with TRBJ2-6; D possibly corresponds to TRBD1 (5 bases). Between the trimmed V and J ends, which lost 1 base and 0 bases, there was a span of 13 bases. The CDR3 totals 18 residues. From germline, CDR1 is SGHAT and CDR2 FQNNGV. CDR3 nucleotide sequence: TGTGCCAGCAGCTTAGGGACATTAACCCACTCTGGGGCCAACGTCCTGACTTTC. This sequence encodes CASSLGTLTHSGANVLTF.

V and J are TRBV5-1 and TRBJ1-5; a possible D gene is TRBD1 (6 bases). The CDR3 extends over 16 amino acids. Germline values: CDR1 SGHRS, CDR2 YFSETQ. V lost 4 bases to trimming and J lost 2 bases, with 16 bases between them. CDR3 amino acids: CASSALGGSGNQPQHF. The CDR3 DNA is TGCGCCAGCAGCGCGCTTGGGGGCTCGGGCAATCAGCCCCAGCATTTT. Supplemented by reference TRBV5-1 and TRBJ1-5, the full variable domain reads KAGVTQTPRYLIKTRGQQVTLSCSPISGHRSVSWYQQTPGQGLQFLFEYFSETQRNKGNFPGRFSGRQFSNSRSEMNVSTLELGDSALYLCASSALGGSGNQPQHFGDGTRLSIL.

The V and J genes are TRBV5-1 and TRBJ1-6; D is possibly TRBD1 (6 bases). The V end lost 4 bases, the J end lost 4 bases, and 15 bases lay between the germline ends. The CDR3 sequence is 16 residues long. Germline CDR1 SGHRS, CDR2 YFSETQ. CDR3 in amino acids: CASSLGALGYNSPLHF. CDR3 DNA: TGCGCCAGCAGCCTGGGGGCTCTGGGGTATAATTCACCCCTCCACTTT.

The chain links TRBV5-6 to TRBJ1-2; a weak D match, TRBD1 (5 bases). This CDR3 region has 16 residues. Trimming cost V 6 bases and J 3 bases, with 21 bases left between them. CDR1 is SGHDT and CDR2 is YYEEEE in the germline V gene. The DNA of the CDR3 is TGTGCCAGCACCACATACCGAGGGGCAGCAGACTATGGCTACACCTTC. Its translation is CASTTYRGAADYGYTF.

This rearrangement joins TRBV5-4 to TRBJ1-6; 10 nucleotides match TRBD1. This CDR3 comprises 16 residues. After removal of 6 bases from V and 4 bases from J, the junction contained 7 bases not matched to a gene. Germline V gene lookup returns CDR1 SGHNT and CDR2 YYREEE (reference sequence). The CDR3 sequence: CASTRRQGAYNSPLHF. CDR3 in DNA: TGTGCCAGCACCCGACGACAGGGGGCTTATAATTCACCCCTCCACTTT.

This rearrangement joins TRBV21-1 to TRBJ2-7; no check of the table's D call, TRBD1, against the DNA was made. TRBV21-1 constitutes a pseudogene. The CDR3 loop spans 16 amino acids. The CDR3 region has the DNA TGTGCCAGCAGCAGCCGGGACAGGGATCAGTCCTACGAGCAGTACGTC. This translates into CASSSRDRDQSYEQYV.

This sequence joins TRBV9 and TRBJ2-1; 7 positions match TRBD1. CDR1 and CDR2 from the germline V gene are SGDLS and YYNGEE. This CDR3 spans 13 amino acids. Trimming at V came to 7 bases and at J to 3 bases, leaving 4 bases not matched to a gene. The CDR3 protein is CASDRDGYNEQFF. For the CDR3, the DNA is TGTGCCAGCGACAGGGACGGCTACAATGAGCAGTTCTTC. The whole variable domain, remainder taken from reference TRBV9 and TRBJ2-1, is DSGVTQTPKHLITATGQRVTLRCSPRSGDLSVYWYQQSLDQGLQFLIQYYNGEERAKGNILERFSAQQFPDLHSELNLSSLELGDSALYFCASDRDGYNEQFFGPGTRLTVL.

This chain connects TRBV2 to TRBJ2-1; 11 nucleotides agree with TRBD2. Looked up from germline, CDR1 is SNHLY and CDR2 is FYNNEI. The CDR3 is 16 amino acids. The trim removed 1 base at V and 5 bases at J, leaving 4 bases unmatched. The CDR3, as DNA: TGTGCCAGCAGTGAAGGGGGACTAGCGGCCAACAATGAGCAGTTCTTC. Translation gives CASSEGGLAANNEQFF.

The V and J genes are TRBV5-6 and TRBJ1-2, with D perhaps TRBD1 (5 bases). The CDR3 is 16 amino acids. Per the germline V gene, CDR1 is SGHDT and CDR2 is YYEEEE. With 0 bases removed from V and 3 bases from J, the gap between germline ends came to 15 bases. The CDR3 nucleotides are TGTGCCAGCAGCTTGGGGCGGGGGAAGGTGCACTATGGCTACACCTTC. Its translation is CASSLGRGKVHYGYTF.

The V call is TRBV5-8, the J call TRBJ2-1; 11 nucleotides line up with TRBD2. The CDR3 extends over 15 amino acids. The J segment lost 7 bases and the V segment lost 4 bases, leaving 7 bases of the junction unmatched. CDR1 is SGHTS and CDR2 is YDEGEE in the germline V gene. CDR3 sequence: CASSPTSGRRNEQFF. DNA for the CDR3: TGTGCCAGCAGCCCTACTAGCGGGAGAAGGAATGAGCAGTTCTTC.